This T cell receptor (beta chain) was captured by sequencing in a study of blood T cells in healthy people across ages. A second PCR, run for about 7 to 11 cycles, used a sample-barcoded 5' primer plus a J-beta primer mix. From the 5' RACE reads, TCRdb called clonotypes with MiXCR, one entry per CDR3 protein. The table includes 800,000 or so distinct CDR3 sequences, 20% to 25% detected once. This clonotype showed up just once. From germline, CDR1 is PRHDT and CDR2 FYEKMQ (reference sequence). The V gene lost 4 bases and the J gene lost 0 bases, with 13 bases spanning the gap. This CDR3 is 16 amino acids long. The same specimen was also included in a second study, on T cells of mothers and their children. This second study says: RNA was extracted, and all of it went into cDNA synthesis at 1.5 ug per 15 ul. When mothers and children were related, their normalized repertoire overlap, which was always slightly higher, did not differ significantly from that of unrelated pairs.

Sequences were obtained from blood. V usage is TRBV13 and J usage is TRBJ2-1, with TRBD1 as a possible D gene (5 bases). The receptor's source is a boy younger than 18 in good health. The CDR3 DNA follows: TGTGCCAGCAGCTATTGGACACTGAGCTCCTACAATGAGCAGTTCTTC. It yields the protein CASSYWTLSSYNEQFF.